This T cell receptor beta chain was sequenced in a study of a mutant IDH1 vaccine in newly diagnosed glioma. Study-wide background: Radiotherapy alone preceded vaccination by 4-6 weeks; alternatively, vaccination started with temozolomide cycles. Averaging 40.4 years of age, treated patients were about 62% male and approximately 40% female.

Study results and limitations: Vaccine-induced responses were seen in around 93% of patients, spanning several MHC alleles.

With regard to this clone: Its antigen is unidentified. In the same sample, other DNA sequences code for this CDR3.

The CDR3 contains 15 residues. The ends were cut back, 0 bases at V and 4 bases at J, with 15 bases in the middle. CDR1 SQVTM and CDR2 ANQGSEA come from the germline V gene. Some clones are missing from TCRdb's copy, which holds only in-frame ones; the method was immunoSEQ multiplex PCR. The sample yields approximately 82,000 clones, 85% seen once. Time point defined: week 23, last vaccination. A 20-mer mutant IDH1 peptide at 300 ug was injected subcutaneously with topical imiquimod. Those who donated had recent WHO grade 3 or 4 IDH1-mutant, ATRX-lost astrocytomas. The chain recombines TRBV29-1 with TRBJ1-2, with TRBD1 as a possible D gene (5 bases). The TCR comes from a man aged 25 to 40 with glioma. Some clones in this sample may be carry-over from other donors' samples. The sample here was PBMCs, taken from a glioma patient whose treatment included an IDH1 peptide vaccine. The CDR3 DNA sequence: TGCAGCGTTGAAGATGACAGTTGGACCCTCTATGGCTACACCTTC. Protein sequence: CSVEDDSWTLYGYTF.